The entry below describes one T cell receptor (beta chain). Clones were read by immunoSEQ multiplex PCR, and TCRdb kept only the in-frame ones, dropping some. The data contain some 120,000 clones, approximately 80% of them seen just once; the ten biggest clones take up roughly 1.9%. This sample stems from a study of blood T cell repertoires in COVID-19. The overall study: Researchers got acute and convalescent COVID-19 samples from the United States, Italy and Spain.

What was sequenced was peripheral blood. This TCR came from a man aged 65 to 79 with acute or convalescent COVID-19.

The CDR3 loop is CASSQTTGLATEAFF. CDR3 in DNA: TGTGCCAGCAGCCAAACCACAGGGTTGGCGACTGAAGCTTTCTTT. J is TRBJ1-1 and V is TRBV11-3, with D possibly matching TRBD1 (6 bases). The CDR3 totals 15 residues. The V end lost 5 bases, the J end lost 5 bases, and 18 bases lay between the germline ends. Looked up from germline, CDR1 is SGHNT and CDR2 is YENEEA.